This entry features one T cell receptor beta chain sequence. The antigen it binds to is not known. This may be a read error, as it is one base from a much larger clone. This entry is derived from a study of tumor and adjacent non-tumor tissue in lung cancer (dated by TCRdb to about 2018). The study in broad terms: Of the cohort, around 12 patients had adenocarcinoma, 2 had squamous cell carcinoma and 1 had small cell lung cancer. In total, sequencing yielded over 95 million productive TCRbeta reads, which works out to an average of around 3.9 million reads per sample. TCRbeta CDR3 sequencing was performed on roughly 32 paired specimens, with one tumor sample and one normal lung sample collected per patient. Ages among the roughly 15 patients ranged from about 30 to 85 years, there were 10 men and 5 women, and disease was at TNM stage I to III. The study compared bulk TCRbeta repertoires from lung tumor tissue and matched distant non-tumor lung tissue of about 15 lung cancer patients. The research as a whole found: Peripheral blood was not sequenced, so blood TCRbeta repertoires were not examined in the lung cancer patients of the study. Neither the sequencing platform nor unique molecular identifiers are mentioned in the methods. Younger patients had significantly higher TCR diversity, and higher tumor TCR diversity was associated with shorter overall and disease-free survival. The top 100 clones accounted for a significantly larger cumulative portion of the repertoire in normal lung than in tumor tissue. Only approximately 14 patients were in the cohort, and the authors stated that larger samples and more detailed clinical data are needed. Tumor tissue showed significantly higher TCR diversity (inverse Simpson) than normal lung tissue, at 431.37 vs 166.20 (P = 0.0075, Mann-Whitney U test).

RNA was isolated from bulk unsorted tissue, and RNA quality was assessed with a NanoDrop ND-1000 and an Agilent 2100. Donors were newly diagnosed lung cancer patients admitted for thoracic surgery in China between August and November 2014, without prior chemotherapy. Patients with previous radiotherapy or chemotherapy, or with another concurrent cancer, were excluded from the study. Surgical tissue pieces of about 1-2.3 cm3 were preserved in RNAlater solution and were kept at -80 degrees C until use. The library was generated by multiplex PCR. TCRdb records Illumina HiSeq 2500 as the sequencer. TCRbeta libraries were built by three rounds of nested PCR using primers (Table S4), following protocols modified from ARM-PCR. Before sequencing, PCR products of 200-500 bp were excised from the gel and purified with the QIAquick gel extraction kit. Processing in the source paper ran as follows. Trimmomatic was used to clean the reads, FLASH merged the cleaned reads into complete CDR3 sequences, and MiTCR assigned the sequences to V(D)J germline segments. Clonal diversity was calculated as the inverse Simpson's index using VDJtools. Productive reads were defined as in-frame sequences without a premature stop codon. TCRdb took the public reads, trimmed them with fastp at Q25, ran MiXCR for clone calling and kept in-frame beta chains. CDR3 protein duplicates are merged, each entry listing the most common genes and DNA. These V and J calls derive from TCRdb rather than the authors' analysis. The table for this sample lists under 150,000 distinct CDR3 sequences; roughly 70% of them were counted only once. In total, the top ten clones hold about 20% of the sample.

Taken from cysteine to phenylalanine, the CDR3 has 13 residues. Here the CDR3 DNA is all that survives: 39 bases in frame from base 1. The germline V gene provides CDR1 SQVTM and CDR2 ANQGSEA. This clonotype was sampled from a man between 60 and 70 years old with small cell lung cancer. Sequencing was carried out using lung tumor tissue. The receptor chain draws on TRBV29-1 and TRBJ2-7; the D call could be TRBD1 or TRBD2, with each sharing 6 bases. This receptor carries the CDR3 CTVEGHRSYEQYF. At the DNA level, the sequence is TGCACCGTGGAGGGACACCGCTCCTACGAGCAGTACTTC.